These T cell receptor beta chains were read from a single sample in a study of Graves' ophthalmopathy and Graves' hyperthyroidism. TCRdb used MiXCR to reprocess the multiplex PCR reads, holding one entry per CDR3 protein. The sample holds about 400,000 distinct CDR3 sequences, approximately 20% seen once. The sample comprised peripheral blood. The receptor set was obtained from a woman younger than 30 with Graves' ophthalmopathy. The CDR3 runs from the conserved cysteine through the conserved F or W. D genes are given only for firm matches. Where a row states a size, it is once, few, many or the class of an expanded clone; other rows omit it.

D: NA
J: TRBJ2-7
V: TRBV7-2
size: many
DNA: TGTGCCAGCAGCCAAAGGACCGGGACAAGCAACGAGCAGTACTTC
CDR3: CASSQRTGTSNEQYF

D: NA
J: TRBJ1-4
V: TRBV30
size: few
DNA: TGTGCCTGGAGTGTAAGAGGGGGAAATGAAAAACTGTTTTTT
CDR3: CAWSVRGGNEKLFF

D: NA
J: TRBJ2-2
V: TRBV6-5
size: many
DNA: TGTGCCAGCGGAGGGGGCAGGGCAAGATTGGCCGGGGAGCTGTTTTTT
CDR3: CASGGGRARLAGELFF

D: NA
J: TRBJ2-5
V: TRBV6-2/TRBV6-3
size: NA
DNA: TGTGCCAGCAGTTACACGCTCGGGGACGTTCAAGAGACCCAGTACTTC
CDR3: CASSYTLGDVQETQYF

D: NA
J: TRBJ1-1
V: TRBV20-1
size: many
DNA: TGCAGTGCTAGAGCCGCTGGGGAGGGTCCCACTGAAGCTTTCTTT
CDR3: CSARAAGEGPTEAFF

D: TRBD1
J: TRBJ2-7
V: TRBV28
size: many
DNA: TGTGCCAGCAGTTCGACAGGGGGGGCCTACGAGCAGTACTTC
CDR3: CASSSTGGAYEQYF

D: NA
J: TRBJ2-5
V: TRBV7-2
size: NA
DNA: TGTGCCAGCAGCCCGGCAGCGATGCCATACCAAGAGACCCAGTACTTC
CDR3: CASSPAAMPYQETQYF

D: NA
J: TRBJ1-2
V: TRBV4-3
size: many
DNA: TGCGCCAGCAGCCAAGTCGTAGATAACTATGGCTACACCTTC
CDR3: CASSQVVDNYGYTF

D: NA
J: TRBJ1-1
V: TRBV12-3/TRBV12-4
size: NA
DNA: TGTGCCAGCAGCAGCGGGGTCTCTGAAGCTTTCTTT
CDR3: CASSSGVSEAFF

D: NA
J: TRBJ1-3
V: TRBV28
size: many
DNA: TGTGCCAGCAGTTTATTGAAGGGAGGGACTGGAAACACCATATATTTT
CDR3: CASSLLKGGTGNTIYF

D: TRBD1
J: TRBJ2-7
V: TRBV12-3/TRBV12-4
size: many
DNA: TGTGCCAGCAGTTTAACGGGACAGCTTTCCTACGAGCAGTACTTC
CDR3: CASSLTGQLSYEQYF

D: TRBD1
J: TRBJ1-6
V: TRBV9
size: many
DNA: TGTGCCAGCAGCGGGGGACAGCCCAATTCACCCCTCCACTTT
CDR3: CASSGGQPNSPLHF

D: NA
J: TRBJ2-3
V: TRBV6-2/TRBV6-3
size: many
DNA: TGTGCCAGCAGTGTCTCAGATACGCAGTATTTT
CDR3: CASSVSDTQYF

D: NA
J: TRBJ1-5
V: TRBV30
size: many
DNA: TGTGCCTGGAGTGTAAGCATCGGTGGCCAGCCCCAGCATTTT
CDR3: CAWSVSIGGQPQHF

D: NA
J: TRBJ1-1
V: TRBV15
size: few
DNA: TGTGCCACCAGCAGGTTTAGGGATTCGAACACTGAAGCTTTCTTT
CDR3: CATSRFRDSNTEAFF

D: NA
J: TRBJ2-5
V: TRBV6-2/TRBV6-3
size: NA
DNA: TGTGCCAGCAGTTACTGGGGGGCTGAGACCCAGTACTTC
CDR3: CASSYWGAETQYF

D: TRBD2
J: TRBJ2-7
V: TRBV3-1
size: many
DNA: TGTGCCAGCAGCCCGACTAGCGGGGGGGCCCACGAGCAGTACTTC
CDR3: CASSPTSGGAHEQYF

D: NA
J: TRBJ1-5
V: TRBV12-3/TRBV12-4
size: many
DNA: TGTGCCAGCAGTTGGGGAAATCAGCCCCAGCATTTT
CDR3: CASSWGNQPQHF

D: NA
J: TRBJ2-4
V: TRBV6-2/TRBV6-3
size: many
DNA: TGTGCCAGCAGTAACAGTTTAGCCAAAAACATTCAGTACTTC
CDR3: CASSNSLAKNIQYF

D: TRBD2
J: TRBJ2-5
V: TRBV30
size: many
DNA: TGTGCCTGGAGTGGACTAGCGGGGGATACCCAAGAGACCCAGTACTTC
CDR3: CAWSGLAGDTQETQYF

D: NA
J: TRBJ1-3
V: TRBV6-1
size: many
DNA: TGTGCCAGCAGTCGACCAGGGGGAAACACCATATATTTT
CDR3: CASSRPGGNTIYF

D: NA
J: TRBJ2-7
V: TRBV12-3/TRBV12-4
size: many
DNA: TGTGCCAGCAGTTTAGATCAGGGCGAGCAGTACTTC
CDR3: CASSLDQGEQYF

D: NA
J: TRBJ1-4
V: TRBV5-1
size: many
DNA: TGCGCCAGCAGCTTGACAGGGAATGAAAAACTGTTTTTT
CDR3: CASSLTGNEKLFF

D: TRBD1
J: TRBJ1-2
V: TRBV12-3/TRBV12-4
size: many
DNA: TGTGCCAGCAGTTTCGGCAGGGGGAACTATGGCTACACCTTC
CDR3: CASSFGRGNYGYTF

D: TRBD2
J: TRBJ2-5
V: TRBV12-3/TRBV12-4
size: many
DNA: TGTGCCAGCAGTTCATGGACTAGCGGGGGCCAAGAGACCCAGTACTTC
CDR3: CASSSWTSGGQETQYF

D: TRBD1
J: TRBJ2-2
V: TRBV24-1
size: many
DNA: TGTGCCACCAGTGATGAAGGGACAGGGGGCGAAACCGGGGAGCTGTTTTTT
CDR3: CATSDEGTGGETGELFF

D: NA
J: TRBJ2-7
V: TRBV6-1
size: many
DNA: TGTGCCAGCAGTGAGCACCCAAGCTCCTACGAGCAGTACTTC
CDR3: CASSEHPSSYEQYF

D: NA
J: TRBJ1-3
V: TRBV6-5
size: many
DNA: TGTGCCAGCAGTTACTCCTCTTTGGGAAACACCATATATTTT
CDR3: CASSYSSLGNTIYF

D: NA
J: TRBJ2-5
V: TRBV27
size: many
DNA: TGTGCCAGCAGTTTGGGGGAGGGGGGCGTGAGAGAGACCCAGTACTTC
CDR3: CASSLGEGGVRETQYF

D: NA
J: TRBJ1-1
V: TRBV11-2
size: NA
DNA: TGTGCCAGCAGCTTAGGCACCTATGTGAACACTGAAGCTTTCTTT
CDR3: CASSLGTYVNTEAFF

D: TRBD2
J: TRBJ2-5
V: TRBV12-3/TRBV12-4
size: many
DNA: TGTGCCAGCAGTTTATCGGCGGGGGGGATCCAAGAGACCCAGTACTTC
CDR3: CASSLSAGGIQETQYF

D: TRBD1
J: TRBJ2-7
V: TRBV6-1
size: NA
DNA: TGTGCCAGCAGTGAGGGGGACAGCCCATCCTACGAGCAGTACTTC
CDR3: CASSEGDSPSYEQYF

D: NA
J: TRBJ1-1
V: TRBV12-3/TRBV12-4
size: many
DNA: TGTGCCAGCAGTTTCCGGGGAGTGAACACTGAAGCTTTCTTT
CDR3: CASSFRGVNTEAFF

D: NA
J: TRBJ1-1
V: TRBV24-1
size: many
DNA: TGTGCCACCAGTGACGCCGAGAACACTGAAGCTTTCTTT
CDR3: CATSDAENTEAFF

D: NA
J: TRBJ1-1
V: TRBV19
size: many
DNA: TGTGCCAGTAGTACACAGGGGAACACTGAAGCTTTCTTT
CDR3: CASSTQGNTEAFF

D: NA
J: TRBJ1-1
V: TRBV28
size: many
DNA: TGTGCCAGCAGCCGCCTCATGAACACTGAAGCTTTCTTT
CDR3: CASSRLMNTEAFF

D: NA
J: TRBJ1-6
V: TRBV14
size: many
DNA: TGTGCCAGCAGCCAGACGGGACGGGATAATTCACCCCTCCACTTT
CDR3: CASSQTGRDNSPLHF

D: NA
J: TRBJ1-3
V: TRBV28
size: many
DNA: TGTGCCAGCAGTTCCACAGGGACCGGGGAAAACACCATATATTTT
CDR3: CASSSTGTGENTIYF

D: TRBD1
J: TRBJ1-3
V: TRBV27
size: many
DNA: TGTGCCAGCAGTAGACAGGGTGGTGTTGGAAACACCATATATTTT
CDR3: CASSRQGGVGNTIYF

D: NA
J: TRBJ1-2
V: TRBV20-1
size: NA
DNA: TGCAGTGCTAGAGATAGCTCAGATATTGGTTCCTATGGCTACACCTTC
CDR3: CSARDSSDIGSYGYTF

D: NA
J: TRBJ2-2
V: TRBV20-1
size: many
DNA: TGCAGTGCTAGCGGGAGAGGAGGGAACACCGGGGAGCTGTTTTTT
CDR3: CSASGRGGNTGELFF

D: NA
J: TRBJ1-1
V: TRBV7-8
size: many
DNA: TGTGCCAGCATGAGGGGGGGCAGCACTGAAGCTTTCTTT
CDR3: CASMRGGSTEAFF

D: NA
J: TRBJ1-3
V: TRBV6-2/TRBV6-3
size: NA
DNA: TGTGCCAGCAGTTACTTTTCTGGAAACACCATATATTTT
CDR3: CASSYFSGNTIYF

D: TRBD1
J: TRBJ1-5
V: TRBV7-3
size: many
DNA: TGTGCCAGCAGCTTAAACGCGACAGGGGGCATTATCGATAGCAATCAGCCCCAGCATTTT
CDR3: CASSLNATGGIIDSNQPQHF

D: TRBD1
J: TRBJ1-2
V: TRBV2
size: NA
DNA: TGTGCCAGCAGTGACGGGACAGCGTATGGCTACACCTTC
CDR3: CASSDGTAYGYTF

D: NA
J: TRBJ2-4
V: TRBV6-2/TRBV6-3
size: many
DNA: TGTGCCAGCAGCTTTGGGATCAAAAACATTCAGTACTTC
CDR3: CASSFGIKNIQYF

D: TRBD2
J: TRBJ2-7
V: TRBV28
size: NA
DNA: TGTGCCAGCGGGGAGGGGACTTACGAGCAGTACTTC
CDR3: CASGEGTYEQYF

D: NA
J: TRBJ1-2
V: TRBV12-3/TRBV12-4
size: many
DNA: TGTGCCAGCAGTCGGGGCTATGGCTACACCTTC
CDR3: CASSRGYGYTF

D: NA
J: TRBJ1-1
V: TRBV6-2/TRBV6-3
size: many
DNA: TGTGCCAGCAGTTCATCAGGGAACACTGAAGCTTTCTTT
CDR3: CASSSSGNTEAFF

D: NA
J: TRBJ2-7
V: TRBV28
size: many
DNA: TGTGCCAGCAGCACGAGTGCTCCCTACGAGCAGTACTTC
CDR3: CASSTSAPYEQYF

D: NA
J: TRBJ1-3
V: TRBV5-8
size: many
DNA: TGTGCCAGCAGGCGTCGACTAAGATACGCCACCATATATTTT
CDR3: CASRRRLRYATIYF

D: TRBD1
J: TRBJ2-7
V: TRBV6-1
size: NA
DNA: TGTGCCAGCCGGACAGGGGAAAGCTCCTACGAGCAGTACTTC
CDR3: CASRTGESSYEQYF